This TCR beta chain was recovered during a study of blood T cell repertoires in COVID-19. Study-level information: Samples came from the United States, Italy and Spain, spanning acute and convalescent COVID-19. PBMCs, B-cell-depleted T cells, or T cells were the source of the cDNA or gDNA that made up the material.

As handled by the study authors: Amplification with reference gene primers provided the estimates of nucleated cell counts. The assay was immunoSEQ multiplex PCR, and TCRdb's table has in-frame clones only and misses some. The V and J calls and clone size are taken from that table; D and trimming were inferred from the DNA. The sample records 650,000 to 800,000 clones, approximately 90% being singletons. This CDR3 is built from 17 residues. Sample: peripheral blood. The V call is TRBV21-1, the J call TRBJ2-4; the table gives TRBD2 as D, unverified against the DNA. TRBV21-1 has pseudogene status. The sequence was collected from a woman younger than 35 with acute or convalescent COVID-19. CDR3 region: CASSNRPGQLAKNIQYF. The CDR3 region has the DNA TGTGCCAGCAGCAACCGCCCGGGTCAGCTAGCCAAAAACATTCAGTACTTC.